This TCR beta chain appears in the sequencing data of a study of blood T cell repertoires in COVID-19. TCRdb keeps only in-frame clones here, not all; method: immunoSEQ multiplex PCR. The table records roughly 250,000 clones, approximately 89% of them present only once. CDR1 WNHNN and CDR2 SYGVQD come from the germline V gene (reference sequence). V was cut by 9 bases and J by 1 base, with 15 bases left in between. The CDR3 loop spans 14 amino acids. The source is a middle-aged woman who had been exposed to COVID-19. The chain has TRBV10-1 and TRBJ1-1, with a weak D call TRBD1 (5 bases). The sample taken for sequencing was PBMCs or T cells enriched from blood (not recorded which). The CDR3 nucleotides are TGCGCCAGGGAACCAGGGAAGGGGAACACTGAAGCTTTCTTT. Its protein is CAREPGKGNTEAFF.